One and the same sample provided the 25 T cell receptor beta chains below, sequenced in a study of blood T cells in healthy people across ages. A second 7 to 11 cycle PCR used barcoded and J-beta primers. TCRdb re-called the 5' RACE reads with MiXCR, one entry per CDR3 protein. Here the sample spans about 800,000 distinct CDR3 sequences, just under 25% being singletons. A further study also used this sample, focusing on T cells of mothers and their children.

The source material was blood. These TCRs come from a boy under 18 in good health.

This clonotype was seen a few times. This rearrangement joins TRBV6-1 to TRBJ2-5; D gene unclear. V lost 1 base and J 1 base, leaving 10 bases between the germline ends. There are 15 residues in the CDR3. CDR1 is MNHNS and CDR2 is SASEGT in the germline V gene. In nucleotides, the CDR3 is TGTGCCAGCAGTGAAGGTGGCCGGATCCAAGAGACCCAGTACTTC. Its protein is CASSEGGRIQETQYF.

In DNA, the CDR3 is TGTGCCAGCAGTTACTCGAGCACGGGGGGCTACACCTTC. Amino acids: CASSYSSTGGYTF. The V call is TRBV6-5, the J call TRBJ1-2; D unclear. CDR1 is MNHEY and CDR2 is SVGAGI in the germline V gene. This CDR3 has 13 residues. V shed 0 bases and J shed 8 bases, with 10 bases lying between them.

The chain carries TRBV20-1 and TRBJ1-4, with a possible D match to TRBD1 (5 bases). Germline V CDR1 and CDR2: DFQATT, SNEGSKA (reference sequence). There are 12 residues in the CDR3. V was trimmed by 1 base and J by 11 bases, leaving 11 bases between them. CDR3 in amino acids: CSARVAQEKLFF. The CDR3 DNA is TGCAGTGCTAGAGTTGCACAGGAGAAACTGTTTTTT.

This clonotype has a handful of counts. This chain connects TRBV7-8 to TRBJ2-7, with a tentative D call TRBD2 (5 bases). From germline, CDR1 is SGHVS and CDR2 FQNEAQ. V lost 3 bases, J lost 1 base, and 10 bases lay in between. This CDR3 contains 14 residues. CDR3: CASSFRTLSYEQYF. For the CDR3, the DNA is TGTGCCAGCAGCTTCCGGACTCTGTCCTACGAGCAGTACTTC.

This clonotype was counted many times. The CDR3 nucleotides read TGTGCCAGCAGCTTAGGGGGGACTAATGAAAAACTGTTTTTT. Translating gives CASSLGGTNEKLFF. The V gene is TRBV7-2, the J gene TRBJ1-4; D is perhaps TRBD1 (5 bases). CDR1 and CDR2 from the germline V gene are SGHTA and FQGNSA. Trimming removed 1 base at V and 2 bases at J, with 5 bases between. This CDR3 contains 14 residues.

This chain links TRBV29-1 with TRBJ2-2; TRBD1 is a possible D gene (6 bases). V was cut by 5 bases and J by 1 base, with 8 bases left in between. This CDR3 spans 13 amino acids. Germline V gene data show CDR1 as SQVTM and CDR2 as ANQGSEA. The CDR3 coding sequence is TGCAGCGTTACAGGGATGAACACCGGGGAGCTGTTTTTT. It translates to CSVTGMNTGELFF.

This clonotype was counted many times. The chain combines TRBV27 with TRBJ1-5; no firm D call. The CDR3 totals 13 residues. The V end was cut by 1 base, the J end by 2 bases, with 3 bases between. Germline loops: CDR1 MNHEY, CDR2 SMNVEV (reference sequence). CDR3 DNA sequence: TGTGCCAGCAGTTTATTGGGCAATCAGCCCCAGCATTTT. The encoded protein is CASSLLGNQPQHF.

In this sample, this clonotype turned up a few times. This sequence joins TRBV4-3 and TRBJ2-1, with D tentatively TRBD1 or TRBD2 (6 bases each). The CDR3 has 15 amino acids. Between the trimmed V and J ends, which lost 6 bases and 4 bases, there was a span of 16 bases. CDR1 is LGHNA and CDR2 is YSLEER in the germline V gene. CDR3 sequence: CASSHAGQLYNEQFF. The CDR3 DNA reads as TGCGCCAGCAGTCACGCGGGACAACTTTACAATGAGCAGTTCTTC.

The chain recombines TRBV7-2 with TRBJ2-5, with D perhaps TRBD1 or TRBD2 (6 bases each). This CDR3 has 14 amino acids. V lost 3 bases and J lost 5, with 13 bases in between. Germline-derived CDR1 and CDR2 are SGHTA and FQGNSA. CDR3 loop: CASSFRGAMETQYF. For the CDR3, the DNA is TGTGCCAGCAGCTTTAGGGGGGCCATGGAGACCCAGTACTTC.

The table lists this clonotype with a few counts. This sequence joins TRBV9 and TRBJ2-1; D possibly corresponds to TRBD2 (5 bases). V lost 3 bases and J lost 8, with 15 bases in between. Germline V gives CDR1 SGDLS, CDR2 YYNGEE. This CDR3 is 14 amino acids long. The CDR3 DNA sequence: TGTGCCAGCAGCGCACAGTCTAGCTTGCATGAGCAGTTCTTC. Amino acids: CASSAQSSLHEQFF.

This chain links TRBV7-2 with TRBJ2-1, with 10 bases identical to TRBD1. Germline V gene sequence: CDR1 SGHTA, CDR2 FQGNSA. This CDR3 is 13 amino acids long. After removal of 4 bases from V and 15 bases from J, the junction contained 9 bases not matched to a gene. CDR3 residues: CASSSTDRGRRFF. CDR3 DNA sequence: TGTGCCAGCAGCTCCACCGACAGGGGGCGACGGTTCTTC. The whole variable domain, remainder taken from reference TRBV7-2 and TRBJ2-1, is GAGVSQSPSNKVTEKGKDVELRCDPISGHTALYWYRQSLGQGLEFLIYFQGNSAPDKSGLPSDRFSAERTGGSVSTLTIQRTQQEDSAVYLCASSSTDRGRRFFGPGTRLTVL.

The rearrangement joins TRBV10-2 to TRBJ2-2; D perhaps matches TRBD2 (5 bases). Germline values: CDR1 WSHSY, CDR2 SAAADI. There are 13 residues in the CDR3. Between the trimmed V and J ends, which lost 6 bases and 8 bases, there was a span of 13 bases. In DNA, the CDR3 is TGCGCCAGCAGGGATAGCGTTTCAGGGGAGCTGTTTTTT. Its translation: CASRDSVSGELFF.

CDR3 protein: CSAPRGTSGEQFF. CDR3 bases: TGCAGTGCCCCCCGCGGGACTAGCGGAGAGCAGTTCTTC. The rearrangement joins TRBV20-1 to TRBJ2-5, with 11 nucleotides matching TRBD2. The J call may be mistaken, given a closer DNA end match to TRBJ2-1. This CDR3 contains 13 residues. From germline, CDR1 is DFQATT and CDR2 SNEGSKA (reference sequence).

This rearrangement joins TRBV12-3 or TRBV12-4 to TRBJ2-1; the D is unclear. CDR3 length: 15 amino acids. Trimming pared 2 bases from V and 0 bases from J, leaving 8 bases between. CDR3 nucleotide sequence: TGTGCCAGCAGTTTAACGGATGGCTCCTACAATGAGCAGTTCTTC. This translates into CASSLTDGSYNEQFF.

This clonotype has a handful of counts. The CDR3: CASSQGQGFNEKLFF. The CDR3 DNA reads TGCGCCAGCAGCCAAGGACAGGGATTTAATGAAAAACTGTTTTTT. The chain has TRBV4-3 and TRBJ1-4; 7 bases are a match to TRBD1. CDR1 and CDR2 from the germline V gene are LGHNA and YSLEER. The CDR3 extends over 15 amino acids. Germline trimming cut 1 base from V and 4 bases from J; bases unmatched to any gene: 3.

This clonotype was seen only a few times. The DNA of the CDR3 is TGTGCCAGCAGTTTAGATAAAGACAGGGCACAAGAGACCCAGTACTTC. Amino acid sequence: CASSLDKDRAQETQYF. J is TRBJ2-5 and V is TRBV12-3 or TRBV12-4; 7 nucleotides line up with TRBD1. The CDR3 runs 16 residues. The trim removed 1 base at V and 2 bases at J, leaving 7 bases unmatched.

This clonotype was found a few times. This sequence joins TRBV6-2 or TRBV6-3 and TRBJ2-2; D possibly corresponds to TRBD1 (7 bases). Trimming took 8 bases from V and 2 from J, leaving 18 bases between them. In germline, CDR1 is MNHEY, CDR2 SVGEGT. The CDR3 extends over 16 amino acids. CDR3 region: CASRTTGDKNTGELFF. CDR3 sequence (DNA): TGTGCCAGCCGGACTACAGGGGACAAAAACACCGGGGAGCTGTTTTTT.

The V call is TRBV29-1, the J call TRBJ2-3; no firm D call. Per the germline V gene, CDR1 is SQVTM and CDR2 is ANQGSEA. V lost 6 bases and J 2 bases, leaving 12 bases between the germline ends. The length of the CDR3 is 13 residues. CDR3 region: CSVAGIHTDTQYF. The CDR3 bases are TGCAGCGTGGCTGGGATCCACACAGATACGCAGTATTTT.

Comment on this clonotype: At one of its ends the junction is not consistent with the germline gene, which may arise from a read error. V is TRBV27 and J is TRBJ1-4; TRBD1 agrees at 7 bases. Germline V gives CDR1 MNHEY, CDR2 SMNVEV (reference sequence). The CDR3 has 20 amino acids. Here the CDR3 reads CASSSDRVIWIESQNEKLFF. The DNA for the CDR3 is TGTGCCAGCAGCTCCGACAGGGTCATTTGGATAGAGTCCCAAAATGAAAAGCTGTTTTTT.

The rearrangement uses TRBV20-1 and TRBJ2-3; D unresolved. The CDR3 is made up of 10 amino acids. V was cut by 5 bases and J by 8 bases, with 8 bases left in between. CDR1 and CDR2 from the germline V gene are DFQATT and SNEGSKA (reference sequence). In DNA form, the CDR3 reads TGCAGTGCTTCTATCAGTACGCAGTATTTT. Its protein is CSASISTQYF.

The V gene is TRBV7-2, the J gene TRBJ2-2, with TRBD1 matching over 8 bases. Germline lookup yields CDR1 SGHTA and CDR2 FQGNSA. The V and J ends lost 4 bases and 7 bases, in that order; junction bases with no gene match: 8. This CDR3 contains 15 residues. CDR3 nucleotides: TGTGCCAGCAGCTCAGGGGGCGATTTGGGCGGGGAGCTGTTTTTT. Protein: CASSSGGDLGGELFF.

The CDR3 DNA is TGCAGCGTTGAATGGCCTCAAGGGGCTAACTATGGCTACACCTTC. Encoded protein: CSVEWPQGANYGYTF. The chain uses TRBV29-1 and TRBJ1-2; tentatively, D is TRBD1 (5 bases). V dropped 2 bases and J dropped 0 bases, with 13 bases sitting between them. CDR3 size: 15 residues. Germline V gene sequence: CDR1 SQVTM, CDR2 ANQGSEA. Looking up the rest from reference TRBV29-1 and TRBJ1-2 gives the full variable domain: SAVISQKPSRDICQRGTSLTIQCQVDSQVTMMFWYRQQPGQSLTLIATANQGSEATYESGFVIDKFPISRPNLTFSTLTVSNMSPEDSSIYLCSVEWPQGANYGYTFGSGTRLTVV.

CDR3 nucleotide sequence: TGTGCCAGCAGCGTAGGAGGGGGGACAGGGGCCTACGAGCAGTACTTC. Translating gives CASSVGGGTGAYEQYF. The chain has TRBV9 and TRBJ2-7; 10 nucleotides align to TRBD1. V lost 0 bases and J lost 2; bases outside the gene matches: 5. CDR3 length: 16 residues. Germline V CDR1 and CDR2: SGDLS, YYNGEE. Full variable domain (missing parts from reference TRBV9 and TRBJ2-7): DSGVTQTPKHLITATGQRVTLRCSPRSGDLSVYWYQQSLDQGLQFLIQYYNGEERAKGNILERFSAQQFPDLHSELNLSSLELGDSALYFCASSVGGGTGAYEQYFGPGTRLTVT.

In its sample, this clonotype was seen a few times. The chain employs TRBV5-6 and TRBJ2-1, with 7 bases lining up with TRBD2. The CDR3 length is 15 residues. Losses at the gene ends were 3 bases for V and 8 bases for J; bases not matched to a gene: 11. The V gene's germline CDR1 is SGHDT and CDR2 YYEEEE. In nucleotides, the CDR3 is TGTGCCAGCAGCTCTCTAGCGGTAAAAGACGATGAGCAGTTCTTC. It yields the protein CASSSLAVKDDEQFF.

In its sample, this clonotype was seen a few times. This rearrangement joins TRBV4-1 to TRBJ2-2; D possibly corresponds to TRBD1 (5 bases). The CDR3 runs 14 residues. V was clipped by 4 bases and J by 4 bases, with 10 bases between them. Germline values: CDR1 MGHRA, CDR2 YSYEKL. CDR3 amino acids: CASSLGLSTGELFF. The CDR3 DNA is TGCGCCAGCAGCCTGGGGCTATCCACCGGGGAGCTGTTTTTT.